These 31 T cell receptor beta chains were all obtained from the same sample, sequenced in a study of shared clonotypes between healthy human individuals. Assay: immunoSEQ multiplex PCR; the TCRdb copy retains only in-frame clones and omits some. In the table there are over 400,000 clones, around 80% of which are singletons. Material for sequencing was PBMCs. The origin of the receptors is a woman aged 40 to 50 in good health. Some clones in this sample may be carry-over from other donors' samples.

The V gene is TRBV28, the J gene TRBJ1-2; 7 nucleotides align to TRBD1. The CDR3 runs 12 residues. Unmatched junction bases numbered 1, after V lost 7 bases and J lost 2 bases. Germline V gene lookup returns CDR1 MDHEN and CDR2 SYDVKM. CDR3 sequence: CASKTGNYGYTF. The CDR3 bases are TGTGCCAGCAAGACAGGGAACTATGGCTACACCTTC.

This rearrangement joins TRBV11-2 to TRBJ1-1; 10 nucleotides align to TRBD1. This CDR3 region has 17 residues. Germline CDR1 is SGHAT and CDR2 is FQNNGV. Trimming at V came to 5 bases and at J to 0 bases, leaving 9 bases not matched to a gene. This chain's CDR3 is CASSHRTGGIMNTEAFF. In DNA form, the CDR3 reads TGTGCCAGCAGCCATCGGACAGGGGGAATTATGAACACTGAAGCTTTCTTT. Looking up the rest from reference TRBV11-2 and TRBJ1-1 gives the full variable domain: EAGVAQSPRYKIIEKRQSVAFWCNPISGHATLYWYQQILGQGPKLLIQFQNNGVVDDSQLPKDRFSAERLKGVDSTLKIQPAKLEDSAVYLCASSHRTGGIMNTEAFFGQGTRLTVV.

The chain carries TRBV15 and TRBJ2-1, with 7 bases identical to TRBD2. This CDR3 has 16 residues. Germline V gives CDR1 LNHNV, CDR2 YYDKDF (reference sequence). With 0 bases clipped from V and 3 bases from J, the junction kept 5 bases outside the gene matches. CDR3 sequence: CATSRDRTGGYNEQFF. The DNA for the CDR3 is TGTGCCACCAGCAGAGATCGGACGGGAGGCTACAATGAGCAGTTCTTC.

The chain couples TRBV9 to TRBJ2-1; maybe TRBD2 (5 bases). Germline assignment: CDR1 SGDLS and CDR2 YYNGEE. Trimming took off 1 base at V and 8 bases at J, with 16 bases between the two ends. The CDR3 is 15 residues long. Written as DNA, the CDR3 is TGTGCCAGCAGCGTATCAGGCTCAGACGGGGATGAGCAGTTCTTC. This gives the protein CASSVSGSDGDEQFF.

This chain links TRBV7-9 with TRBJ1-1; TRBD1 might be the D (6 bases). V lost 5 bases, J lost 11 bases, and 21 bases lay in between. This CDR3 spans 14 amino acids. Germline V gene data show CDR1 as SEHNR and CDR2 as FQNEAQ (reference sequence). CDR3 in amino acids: CASSADRFNGLAFF. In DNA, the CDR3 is TGTGCCAGCAGCGCCGACAGGTTCAATGGTCTGGCTTTCTTT.

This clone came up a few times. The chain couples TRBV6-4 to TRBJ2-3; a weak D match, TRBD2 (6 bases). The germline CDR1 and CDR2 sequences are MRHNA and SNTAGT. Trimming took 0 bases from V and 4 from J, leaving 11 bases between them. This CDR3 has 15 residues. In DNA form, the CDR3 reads TGTGCCAGCAGTGACTCCCTAGGAGGGGCAGATACGCAGTATTTT. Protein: CASSDSLGGADTQYF.

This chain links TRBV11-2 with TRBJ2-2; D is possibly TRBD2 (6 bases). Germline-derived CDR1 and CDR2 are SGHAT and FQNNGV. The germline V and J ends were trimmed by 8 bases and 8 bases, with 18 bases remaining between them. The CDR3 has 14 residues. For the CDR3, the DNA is TGTGCCAGCCAGCCCGGACTACTGTTGGGGGAGCTGTTTTTT. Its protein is CASQPGLLLGELFF.

CDR3 bases: TGTGCCAGCAGCTTAATGGGGGCGATGAACACTGAAGCTTTCTTT. Translation gives CASSLMGAMNTEAFF. This chain connects TRBV7-3 to TRBJ1-1, with a tentative D call TRBD1 (6 bases). With 1 base removed from V and 0 bases from J, the gap between germline ends came to 9 bases. The CDR3 contains 15 residues. Germline values: CDR1 SGHTA, CDR2 FQGTGA. Drawing the rest from reference TRBV7-3 and TRBJ1-1, the complete variable domain is GAGVSQTPSNKVTEKGKYVELRCDPISGHTALYWYRQSLGQGPEFLIYFQGTGAADDSGLPNDRFFAVRPEGSVSTLKIQRTERGDSAVYLCASSLMGAMNTEAFFGQGTRLTVV.

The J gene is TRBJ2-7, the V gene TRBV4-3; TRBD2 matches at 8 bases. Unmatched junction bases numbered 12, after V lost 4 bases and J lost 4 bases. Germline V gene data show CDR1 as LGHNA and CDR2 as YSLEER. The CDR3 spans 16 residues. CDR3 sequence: CASSLPGGGPSYEQYF. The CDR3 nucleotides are TGCGCCAGCAGCCTCCCCGGCGGGGGGCCCTCGTACGAGCAGTACTTC.

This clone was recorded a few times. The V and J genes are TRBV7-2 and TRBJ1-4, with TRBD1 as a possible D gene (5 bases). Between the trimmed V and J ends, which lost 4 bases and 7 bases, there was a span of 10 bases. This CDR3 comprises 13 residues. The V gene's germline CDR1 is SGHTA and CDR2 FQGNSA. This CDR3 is CASSSNGGEKLFF. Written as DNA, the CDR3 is TGTGCCAGCAGCTCGAACGGGGGTGAAAAACTGTTTTTT.

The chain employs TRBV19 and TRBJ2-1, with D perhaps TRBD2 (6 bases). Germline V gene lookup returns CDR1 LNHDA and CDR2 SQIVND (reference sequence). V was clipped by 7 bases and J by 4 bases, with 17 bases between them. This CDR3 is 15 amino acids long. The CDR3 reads CASTLLAEGYNEQFF. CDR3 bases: TGTGCCAGTACTCTACTAGCTGAGGGTTACAATGAGCAGTTCTTC.

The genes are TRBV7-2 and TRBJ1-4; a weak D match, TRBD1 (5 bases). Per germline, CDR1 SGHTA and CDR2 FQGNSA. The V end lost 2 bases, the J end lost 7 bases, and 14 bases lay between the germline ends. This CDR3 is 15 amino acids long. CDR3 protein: CASSLLRGVGEKLFF. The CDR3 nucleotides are TGTGCCAGCAGCTTACTGAGAGGGGTGGGTGAAAAACTGTTTTTT.

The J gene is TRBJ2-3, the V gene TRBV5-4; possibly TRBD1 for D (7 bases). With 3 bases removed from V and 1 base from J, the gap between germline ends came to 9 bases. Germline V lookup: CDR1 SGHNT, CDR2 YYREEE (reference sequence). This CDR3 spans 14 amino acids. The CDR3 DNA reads TGTGCCAGCAGCTGGAGGGGGCGCACAGATACGCAGTATTTT. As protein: CASSWRGRTDTQYF. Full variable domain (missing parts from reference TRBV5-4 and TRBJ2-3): ETGVTQSPTHLIKTRGQQVTLRCSSQSGHNTVSWYQQALGQGPQFIFQYYREEENGRGNFPPRFSGLQFPNYSSELNVNALELDDSALYLCASSWRGRTDTQYFGPGTRLTVL.

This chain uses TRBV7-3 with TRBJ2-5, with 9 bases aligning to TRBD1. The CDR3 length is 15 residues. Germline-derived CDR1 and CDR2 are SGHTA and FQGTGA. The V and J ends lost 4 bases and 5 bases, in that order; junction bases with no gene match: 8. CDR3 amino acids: CASSSNGQGPETQYF. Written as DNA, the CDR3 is TGTGCCAGCAGCTCAAACGGACAGGGGCCGGAGACCCAGTACTTC. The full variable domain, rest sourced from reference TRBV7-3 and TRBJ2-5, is GAGVSQTPSNKVTEKGKYVELRCDPISGHTALYWYRQSLGQGPEFLIYFQGTGAADDSGLPNDRFFAVRPEGSVSTLKIQRTERGDSAVYLCASSSNGQGPETQYFGPGTRLLVL.

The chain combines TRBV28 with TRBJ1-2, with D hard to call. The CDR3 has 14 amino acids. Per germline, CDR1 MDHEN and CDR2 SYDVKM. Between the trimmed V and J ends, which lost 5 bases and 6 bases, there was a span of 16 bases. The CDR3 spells CASSPPSLRNGYTF. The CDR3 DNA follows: TGTGCCAGCAGTCCCCCGTCATTAAGAAATGGCTACACCTTC.

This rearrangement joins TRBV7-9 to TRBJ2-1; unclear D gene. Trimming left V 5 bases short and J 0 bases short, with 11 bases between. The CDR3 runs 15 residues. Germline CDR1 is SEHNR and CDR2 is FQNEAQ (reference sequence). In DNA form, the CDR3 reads TGTGCCAGCAGCCGACATGGCGGCTCCTACAATGAGCAGTTCTTC. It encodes CASSRHGGSYNEQFF.

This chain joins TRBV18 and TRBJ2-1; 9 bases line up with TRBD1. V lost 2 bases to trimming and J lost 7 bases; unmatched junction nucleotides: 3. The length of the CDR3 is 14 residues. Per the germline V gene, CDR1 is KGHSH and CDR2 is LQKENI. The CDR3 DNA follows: TGTGCCAGCTCACCAAGCGGACAGGGGAATGAGCAGTTCTTC. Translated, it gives CASSPSGQGNEQFF.

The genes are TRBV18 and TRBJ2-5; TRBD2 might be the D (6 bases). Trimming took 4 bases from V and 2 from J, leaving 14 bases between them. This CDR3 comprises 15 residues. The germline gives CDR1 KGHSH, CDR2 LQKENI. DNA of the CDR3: TGTGCCAGCTCACGGTCCGTTGGGGGGCAAGAGACCCAGTACTTC. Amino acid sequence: CASSRSVGGQETQYF.

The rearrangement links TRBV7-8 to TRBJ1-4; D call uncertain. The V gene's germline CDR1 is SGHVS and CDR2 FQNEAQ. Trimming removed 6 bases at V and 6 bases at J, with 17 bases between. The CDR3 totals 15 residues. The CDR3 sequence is CASSTLGREDEKLFF. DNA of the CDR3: TGTGCCAGCAGTACCCTGGGGAGGGAGGATGAAAAACTGTTTTTT.

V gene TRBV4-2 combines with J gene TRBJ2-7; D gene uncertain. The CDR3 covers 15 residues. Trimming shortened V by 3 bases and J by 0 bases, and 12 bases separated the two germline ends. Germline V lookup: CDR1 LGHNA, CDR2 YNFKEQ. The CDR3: CASSQAVWSSYEQYF. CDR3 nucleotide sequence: TGTGCCAGCAGCCAGGCCGTTTGGAGCTCCTACGAGCAGTACTTC.

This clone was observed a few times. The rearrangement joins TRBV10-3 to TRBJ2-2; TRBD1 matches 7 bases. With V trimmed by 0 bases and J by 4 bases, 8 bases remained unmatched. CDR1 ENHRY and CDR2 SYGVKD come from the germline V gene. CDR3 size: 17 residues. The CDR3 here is CAISESNPGQSTGELFF. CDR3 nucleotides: TGTGCCATCAGTGAGTCGAATCCGGGACAGTCCACCGGGGAGCTGTTTTTT.

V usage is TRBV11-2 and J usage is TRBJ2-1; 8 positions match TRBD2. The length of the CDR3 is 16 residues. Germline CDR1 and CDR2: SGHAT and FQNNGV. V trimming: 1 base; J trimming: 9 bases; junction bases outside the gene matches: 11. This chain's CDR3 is CASSLATRLARTEQFF. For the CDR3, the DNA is TGTGCCAGCAGCTTAGCAACCAGACTAGCGAGGACTGAGCAGTTCTTC.

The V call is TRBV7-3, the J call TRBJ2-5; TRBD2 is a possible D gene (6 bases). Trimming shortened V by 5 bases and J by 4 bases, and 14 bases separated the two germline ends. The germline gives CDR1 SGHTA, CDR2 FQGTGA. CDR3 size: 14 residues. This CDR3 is CASSSHTSRETQYF. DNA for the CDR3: TGTGCCAGCAGCAGCCACACTAGCCGAGAGACCCAGTACTTC. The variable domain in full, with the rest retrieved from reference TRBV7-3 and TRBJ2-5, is GAGVSQTPSNKVTEKGKYVELRCDPISGHTALYWYRQSLGQGPEFLIYFQGTGAADDSGLPNDRFFAVRPEGSVSTLKIQRTERGDSAVYLCASSSHTSRETQYFGPGTRLLVL.

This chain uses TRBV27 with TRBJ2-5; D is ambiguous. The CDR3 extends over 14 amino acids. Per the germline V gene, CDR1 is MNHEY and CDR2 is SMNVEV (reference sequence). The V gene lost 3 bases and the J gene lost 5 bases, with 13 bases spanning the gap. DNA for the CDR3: TGTGCCAGCAGTTTGATTGGGGTGGGGGAGACCCAGTACTTC. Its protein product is CASSLIGVGETQYF.

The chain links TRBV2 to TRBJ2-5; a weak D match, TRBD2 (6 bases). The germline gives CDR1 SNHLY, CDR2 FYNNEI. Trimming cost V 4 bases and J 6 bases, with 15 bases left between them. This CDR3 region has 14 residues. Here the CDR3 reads CASSGGFAGQTQYF. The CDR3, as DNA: TGTGCCAGCAGTGGGGGTTTTGCGGGGCAGACCCAGTACTTC.

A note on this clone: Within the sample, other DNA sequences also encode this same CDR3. The CDR3 DNA is TGTGCCAGCAGTCCGGGACTAGCGGGGACCTACGAGCAGTACTTC. It yields the protein CASSPGLAGTYEQYF. The gene calls are TRBV7-6 and TRBJ2-7, with 13 bases that match TRBD2. The CDR3 has 15 residues. V shed 6 bases, J shed 2 bases, and the junction held 4 bases outside the gene matches. Per the germline V gene, CDR1 is SGHVS and CDR2 is FNYEAQ.

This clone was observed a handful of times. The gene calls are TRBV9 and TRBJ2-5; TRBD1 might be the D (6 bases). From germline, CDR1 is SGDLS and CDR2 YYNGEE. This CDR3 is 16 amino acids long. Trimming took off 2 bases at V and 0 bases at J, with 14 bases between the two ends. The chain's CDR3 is CASSVRGGSYQETQYF. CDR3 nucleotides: TGTGCCAGCAGCGTTAGAGGGGGATCGTACCAAGAGACCCAGTACTTC.

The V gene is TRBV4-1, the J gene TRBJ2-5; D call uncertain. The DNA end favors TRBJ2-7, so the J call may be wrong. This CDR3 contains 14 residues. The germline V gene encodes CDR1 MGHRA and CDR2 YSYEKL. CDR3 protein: CASSQGLLSYEQYF. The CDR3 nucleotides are TGCGCCAGCAGCCAAGGACTGCTATCCTACGAGCAGTACTTC.

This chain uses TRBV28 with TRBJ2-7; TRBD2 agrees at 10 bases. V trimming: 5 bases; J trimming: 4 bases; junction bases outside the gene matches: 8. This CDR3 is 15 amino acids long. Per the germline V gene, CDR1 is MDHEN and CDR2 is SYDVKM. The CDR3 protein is CASSQIAGGRYEQYF. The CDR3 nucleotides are TGTGCCAGCAGTCAAATAGCGGGAGGACGGTACGAGCAGTACTTC.

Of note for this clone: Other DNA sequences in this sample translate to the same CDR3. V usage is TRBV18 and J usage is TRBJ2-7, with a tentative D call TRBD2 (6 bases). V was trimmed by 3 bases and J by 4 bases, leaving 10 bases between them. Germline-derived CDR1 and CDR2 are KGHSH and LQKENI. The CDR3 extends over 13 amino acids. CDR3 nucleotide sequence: TGTGCCAGCTCACCCGGGACTGCTTACGAGCAGTACTTC. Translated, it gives CASSPGTAYEQYF.

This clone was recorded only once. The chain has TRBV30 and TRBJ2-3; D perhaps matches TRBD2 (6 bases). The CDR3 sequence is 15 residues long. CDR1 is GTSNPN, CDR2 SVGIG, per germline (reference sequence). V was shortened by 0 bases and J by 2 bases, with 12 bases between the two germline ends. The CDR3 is CAWSVKGRDTDTQYF. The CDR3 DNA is TGTGCCTGGAGTGTAAAGGGGCGGGACACAGATACGCAGTATTTT.